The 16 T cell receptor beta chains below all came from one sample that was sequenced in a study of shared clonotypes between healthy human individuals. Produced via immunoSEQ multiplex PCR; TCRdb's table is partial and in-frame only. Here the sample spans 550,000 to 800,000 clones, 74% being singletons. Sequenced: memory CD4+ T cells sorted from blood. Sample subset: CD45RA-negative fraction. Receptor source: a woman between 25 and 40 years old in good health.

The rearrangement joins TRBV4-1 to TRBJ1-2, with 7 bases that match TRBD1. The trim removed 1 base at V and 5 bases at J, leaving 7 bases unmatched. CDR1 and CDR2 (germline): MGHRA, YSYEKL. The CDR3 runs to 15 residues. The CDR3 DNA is TGCGCCAGCAGCCAAGGTCAAACAGGGGATTATGGCTACACCTTC. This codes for CASSQGQTGDYGYTF.

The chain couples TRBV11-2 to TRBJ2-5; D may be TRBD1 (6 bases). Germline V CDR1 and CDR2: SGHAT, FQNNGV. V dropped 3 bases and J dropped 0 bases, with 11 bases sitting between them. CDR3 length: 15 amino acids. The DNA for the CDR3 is TGTGCCAGCAGCTTGGGAGACAGGTACCAAGAGACCCAGTACTTC. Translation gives CASSLGDRYQETQYF.

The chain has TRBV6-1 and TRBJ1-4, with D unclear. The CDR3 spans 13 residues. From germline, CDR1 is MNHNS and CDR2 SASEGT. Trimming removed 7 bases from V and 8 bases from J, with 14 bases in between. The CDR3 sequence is CASTDGPSEKLFF. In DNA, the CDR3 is TGTGCCAGCACGGACGGGCCCTCGGAAAAACTGTTTTTT.

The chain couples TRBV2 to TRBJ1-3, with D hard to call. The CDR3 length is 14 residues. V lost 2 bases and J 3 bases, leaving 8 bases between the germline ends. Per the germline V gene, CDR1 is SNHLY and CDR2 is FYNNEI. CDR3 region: CASSERTVGNTIYF. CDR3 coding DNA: TGTGCCAGCAGTGAACGGACGGTTGGAAACACCATATATTTT.

DNA of the CDR3: TGTGCCAGTAGTATAACAGGGGGCATGAACACTGAAGCTTTCTTT. It specifies CASSITGGMNTEAFF. This sequence joins TRBV19 and TRBJ1-1; 9 nucleotides agree with TRBD1. The germline gives CDR1 LNHDA, CDR2 SQIVND (reference sequence). Trimming took 2 bases from V and 0 from J; bases not matched to a gene: 1. The CDR3 sequence is 15 residues long.

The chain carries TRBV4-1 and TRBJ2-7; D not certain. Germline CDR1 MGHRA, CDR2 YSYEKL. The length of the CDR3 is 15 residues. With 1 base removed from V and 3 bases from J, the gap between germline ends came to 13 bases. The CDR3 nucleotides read TGCGCCAGCAGCCAAGTGGGTCAGAGAAACTACGAGCAGTACTTC. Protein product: CASSQVGQRNYEQYF.

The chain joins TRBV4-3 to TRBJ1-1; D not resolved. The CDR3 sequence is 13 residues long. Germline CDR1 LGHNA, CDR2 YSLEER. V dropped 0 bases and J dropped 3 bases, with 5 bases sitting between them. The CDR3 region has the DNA TGCGCCAGCAGCCAAGAACGGGACACTGAAGCTTTCTTT. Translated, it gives CASSQERDTEAFF.

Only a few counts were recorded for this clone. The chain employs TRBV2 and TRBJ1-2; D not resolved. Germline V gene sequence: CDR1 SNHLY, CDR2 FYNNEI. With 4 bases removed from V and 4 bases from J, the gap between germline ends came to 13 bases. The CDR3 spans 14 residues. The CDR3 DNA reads TGTGCCAGCAGTGCGGTTTCGGCCGGCTATGGCTACACCTTC. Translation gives CASSAVSAGYGYTF.

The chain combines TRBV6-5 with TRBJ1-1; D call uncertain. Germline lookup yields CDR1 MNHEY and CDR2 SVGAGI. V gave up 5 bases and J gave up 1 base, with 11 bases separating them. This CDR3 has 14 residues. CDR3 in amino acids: CASSPPPGNTEAFF. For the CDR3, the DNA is TGTGCCAGCAGTCCCCCCCCGGGGAACACTGAAGCTTTCTTT.

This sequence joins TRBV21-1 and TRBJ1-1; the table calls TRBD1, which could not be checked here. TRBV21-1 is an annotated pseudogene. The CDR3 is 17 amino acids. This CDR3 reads CASTGSRQGHMNTEAFF. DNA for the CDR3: TGTGCCAGCACGGGTTCACGGCAGGGACATATGAACACTGAAGCTTTCTTT.

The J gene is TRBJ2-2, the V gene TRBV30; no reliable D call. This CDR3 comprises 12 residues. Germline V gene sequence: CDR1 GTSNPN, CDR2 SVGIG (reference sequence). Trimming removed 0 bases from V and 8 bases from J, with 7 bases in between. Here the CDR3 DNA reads TGTGCCTGGAGTGTCCAAGTAGGGGAGCTGTTTTTT. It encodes CAWSVQVGELFF.

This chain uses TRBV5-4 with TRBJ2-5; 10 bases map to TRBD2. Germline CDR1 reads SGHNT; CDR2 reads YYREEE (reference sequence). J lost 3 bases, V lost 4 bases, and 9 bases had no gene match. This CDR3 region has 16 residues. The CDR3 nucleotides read TGTGCCAGCAGCCTGGAGCCTAGCGGGAGAGAAGAGACCCAGTACTTC. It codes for CASSLEPSGREETQYF. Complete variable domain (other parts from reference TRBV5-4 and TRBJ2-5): ETGVTQSPTHLIKTRGQQVTLRCSSQSGHNTVSWYQQALGQGPQFIFQYYREEENGRGNFPPRFSGLQFPNYSSELNVNALELDDSALYLCASSLEPSGREETQYFGPGTRLLVL.

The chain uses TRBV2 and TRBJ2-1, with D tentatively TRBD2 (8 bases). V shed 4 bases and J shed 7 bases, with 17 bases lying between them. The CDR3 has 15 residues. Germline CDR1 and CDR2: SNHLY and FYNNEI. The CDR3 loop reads CASSAGRGLRNEQFF. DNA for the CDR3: TGTGCCAGCAGTGCCGGGAGGGGGCTACGGAATGAGCAGTTCTTC.

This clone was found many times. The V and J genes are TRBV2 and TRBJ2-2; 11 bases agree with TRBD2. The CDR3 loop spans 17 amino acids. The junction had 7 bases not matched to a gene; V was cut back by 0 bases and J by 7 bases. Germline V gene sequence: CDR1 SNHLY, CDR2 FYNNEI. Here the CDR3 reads CASSEAVAGGPGGELFF. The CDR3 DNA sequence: TGTGCCAGCAGTGAAGCGGTAGCGGGAGGGCCCGGCGGGGAGCTGTTTTTT. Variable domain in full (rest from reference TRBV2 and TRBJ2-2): EPEVTQTPSHQVTQMGQEVILRCVPISNHLYFYWYRQILGQKVEFLVSFYNNEISEKSEIFDDQFSVERPDGSNFTLKIRSTKLEDSAMYFCASSEAVAGGPGGELFFGEGSRLTVL.

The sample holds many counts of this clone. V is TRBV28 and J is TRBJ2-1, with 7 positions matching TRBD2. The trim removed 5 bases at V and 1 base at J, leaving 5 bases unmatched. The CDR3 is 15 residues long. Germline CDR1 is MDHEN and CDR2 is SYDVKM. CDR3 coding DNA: TGTGCCAGCAGTCCAAGCGGGATATCCTACAATGAGCAGTTCTTC. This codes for CASSPSGISYNEQFF.

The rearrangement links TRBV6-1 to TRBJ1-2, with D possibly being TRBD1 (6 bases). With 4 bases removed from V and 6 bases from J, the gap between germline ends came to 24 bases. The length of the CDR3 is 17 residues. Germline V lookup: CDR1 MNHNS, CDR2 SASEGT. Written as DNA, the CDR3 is TGTGCCAGCAGTGGCAGGACAGCCGAGGGGGGTCGAAATGGCTACACCTTC. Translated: CASSGRTAEGGRNGYTF.